These 27 T cell receptor beta chains came from one sample sequenced in a study of metastatic and nonmetastatic thyroid tumors. TCRdb ran MiXCR on the PCR reads. This repertoire shows more than 90,000 clones, about 13% found once; its top ten account for approximately 10%. Thyroid surgery took place with no prior treatment in any patient. Sample: blood. The receptors originated from a female donor with papillary thyroid cancer or a benign thyroid nodule (not recorded which). Some clones in this sample may be carry-over from other donors' samples.

This clone came up many times. The rearrangement uses TRBV15 and TRBJ2-6; D remains ambiguous. CDR3 length: 19 amino acids. CDR1 is LNHNV, CDR2 YYDKDF, per germline (reference sequence). The V and J ends lost 0 bases and 0 bases respectively, with 15 bases between them. DNA for the CDR3: TGTGCCACCAGCAGAGATTCTTGGAGATGGGGCTCTGGGGCCAACGTCCTGACTTTC. Translation: CATSRDSWRWGSGANVLTF.

In regard to this clone: A much larger clone differs from this one at a single base, so this may be a read error. The chain couples TRBV6-1 to TRBJ2-3; 8 nucleotides line up with TRBD2. J gave up 4 bases and V 6 bases, and 6 bases lay outside the gene matches. The CDR3 has 14 residues. Germline CDR1 is MNHNS and CDR2 is SASEGT. The CDR3 reads CASSYGRAPDTQYF. As DNA, the CDR3 is TGTGCCAGCAGCTACGGGAGGGCCCCAGATACGCAGTATTTT.

This clone was counted at least ten times. This chain links TRBV7-2 with TRBJ2-1, with 8 bases identical to TRBD2. CDR3 length: 16 amino acids. Losses at the gene ends were 3 bases for V and 7 bases for J; bases not matched to a gene: 11. Germline CDR1 reads SGHTA; CDR2 reads FQGNSA. CDR3 residues: CASSFPVGRALNEQFF. CDR3 in DNA: TGTGCCAGCAGCTTCCCCGTCGGGAGGGCCCTGAATGAGCAGTTCTTC. Full variable domain (outside the CDR3, taken from reference TRBV7-2 and TRBJ2-1): GAGVSQSPSNKVTEKGKDVELRCDPISGHTALYWYRQSLGQGLEFLIYFQGNSAPDKSGLPSDRFSAERTGGSVSTLTIQRTQQEDSAVYLCASSFPVGRALNEQFFGPGTRLTVL.

The chain couples TRBV12-3 or TRBV12-4 to TRBJ2-3, with no clear D. V gave up 3 bases and J gave up 1 base, with 8 bases separating them. The CDR3 is 14 residues long. The CDR3 loop is CASSFRGGTDTQYF. Here the CDR3 DNA reads TGTGCCAGCAGTTTTCGTGGGGGCACAGATACGCAGTATTTT.

Notes on this clone: A single base separates this from a much larger clone, so it may be a read error. Additional DNA sequences in this sample encode the identical CDR3. The V call is TRBV20-1, the J call TRBJ2-7; no definite D call. Germline loops: CDR1 DFQATT, CDR2 SNEGSKA (reference sequence). The V gene lost 1 base and the J gene lost 2 bases, with 9 bases spanning the gap. This CDR3 is built from 13 residues. CDR3 protein: CSARVGGPYEQYF. CDR3 DNA: TGCAGTGCTAGAGTTGGTGGACCCTACGAGCAGTACTTC.

CDR3: CAWSGLGPISFEQYF. The CDR3 DNA sequence: TGTGCCTGGAGTGGGCTGGGACCCATCTCGTTTGAGCAGTACTTC. V and J are TRBV30 and TRBJ2-7; D tentatively reads TRBD1 or TRBD2 (5 bases each). Germline loops: CDR1 GTSNPN, CDR2 SVGIG (reference sequence). The length of the CDR3 is 15 residues. Trimming took off 1 base at V and 7 bases at J, with 20 bases between the two ends.

This clone was picked up many times. This CDR3 reads CASGTSFYEQYF. The CDR3 DNA reads as TGTGCCAGTGGGACTAGTTTCTACGAGCAGTACTTC. The chain uses TRBV19 and TRBJ2-7; 8 positions agree with TRBD2. With V trimmed by 8 bases and J by 3 bases, 3 bases remained unmatched. Germline CDR1 LNHDA, CDR2 SQIVND (reference sequence). This CDR3 is built from 12 residues. Full variable domain (rest looked up from reference TRBV19 and TRBJ2-7): DGGITQSPKYLFRKEGQNVTLSCEQNLNHDAMYWYRQDPGQGLRLIYYSQIVNDFQKGDIAEGYSVSREKKESFPLTVTSAQKNPTAFYLCASGTSFYEQYFGPGTRLTVT.

Many counts were recorded for this clone. V and J are TRBV20-1 and TRBJ2-1; 10 bases line up with TRBD2. The CDR3 is 17 amino acids. The germline V gene encodes CDR1 DFQATT and CDR2 SNEGSKA (reference sequence). The J segment lost 4 bases and the V segment lost 4 bases, leaving 13 bases of the junction unmatched. The CDR3 region is CSATHFAGLASYNEQFF. Here the CDR3 DNA reads TGCAGTGCTACCCATTTCGCGGGACTAGCGTCTTACAATGAGCAGTTCTTC.

This clone was observed many times. J is TRBJ1-2 and V is TRBV30; D remains unclear. The germline CDR1 and CDR2 sequences are GTSNPN and SVGIG (reference sequence). V lost 1 base and J 5 bases, leaving 14 bases between the germline ends. The CDR3 has 14 residues. The CDR3 region has the DNA TGTGCCTGGAGTGAACGGGGAGCTCATTATGGCTACACCTTC. Amino acid sequence: CAWSERGAHYGYTF.

At least ten counts were recorded for this clone. The rearrangement links TRBV6-1 to TRBJ2-1, with 8 bases identical to TRBD2. Germline CDR1 reads MNHNS; CDR2 reads SASEGT. This CDR3 is built from 16 residues. J lost 7 bases, V lost 7 bases, and 15 bases had no gene match. Here the CDR3 reads CASTPPHGRARNEQFF. As DNA, the CDR3 is TGTGCCAGCACCCCACCCCACGGGAGGGCGAGGAATGAGCAGTTCTTC.

V usage is TRBV11-1 and J usage is TRBJ2-1, with a weak D call TRBD2 (5 bases). CDR3 length: 18 residues. Germline V gives CDR1 SGHAT, CDR2 FQDESV (reference sequence). Trimming cost V 0 bases and J 6 bases, with 21 bases left between them. The CDR3 DNA reads as TGTGCCAGCAGCTTAGCGCGAAGCGGATTTGGAGTCCCCAATGAGCAGTTCTTC. Amino acid sequence: CASSLARSGFGVPNEQFF.

This clone was seen at least ten times. The V and J genes are TRBV6-1 and TRBJ1-2, with 9 bases matching TRBD1. Looked up from germline, CDR1 is MNHNS and CDR2 is SASEGT. The CDR3 contains 15 residues. With 4 bases clipped from V and 4 bases from J, the junction kept 7 bases outside the gene matches. The CDR3 sequence is CASSGWDRESYGYTF. CDR3 sequence (DNA): TGTGCCAGCAGTGGCTGGGACAGGGAAAGCTATGGCTACACCTTC.

The chain is built from TRBV20-1 and TRBJ2-4; 9 bases align to TRBD2. The V and J ends lost 3 bases and 10 bases, in that order; junction bases with no gene match: 10. CDR3 length: 14 residues. CDR1 and CDR2 from the germline V gene are DFQATT and SNEGSKA (reference sequence). The CDR3 here is CSASSGTSWSIQYF. The CDR3 nucleotides are TGCAGTGCTAGCTCCGGGACTAGCTGGAGTATTCAGTACTTC.

This clone was detected only a few times. The rearrangement uses TRBV4-1 and TRBJ1-5; D is possibly TRBD1 (5 bases). This CDR3 has 15 residues. Trimming took 0 bases from V and 6 from J, leaving 12 bases between them. Germline loops: CDR1 MGHRA, CDR2 YSYEKL. Here the CDR3 DNA reads TGCGCCAGCAGCCAAGACAGGGCGGTAGGTCAGCCCCAGCATTTT. This encodes CASSQDRAVGQPQHF.

This clone was recorded at least ten times. The genes are TRBV7-2 and TRBJ1-4; a possible D gene is TRBD1 (5 bases). Germline V gene lookup returns CDR1 SGHTA and CDR2 FQGNSA. This CDR3 is 15 amino acids long. V was clipped by 1 base and J by 5 bases, with 11 bases between them. The CDR3 DNA follows: TGTGCCAGCAGCTTAGTGCAGGGAATGAATGAAAAACTGTTTTTT. This codes for CASSLVQGMNEKLFF.

This clone was seen at least ten times. The CDR3: CASSDRRTEAFF. DNA for the CDR3: TGTGCCAGTAGCGACAGGCGCACTGAAGCTTTCTTT. The V and J genes are TRBV19 and TRBJ1-1; TRBD1 is a possible D gene (6 bases). The CDR3 contains 12 residues. Germline V lookup: CDR1 LNHDA, CDR2 SQIVND (reference sequence). V shed 6 bases and J shed 4 bases, with 9 bases lying between them.

This clone showed up many times. The chain carries TRBV28 and TRBJ2-2; D unresolved. The CDR3 totals 11 residues. Trimming cost V 3 bases and J 7 bases, with 3 bases left between them. Germline assignment: CDR1 MDHEN and CDR2 SYDVKM. The CDR3, as DNA: TGTGCCAGCAGTTTGGTCGGGGAGCTGTTTTTT. Residues: CASSLVGELFF.

This clone was counted ten times or more. The chain recombines TRBV4-3 with TRBJ2-1; D is uncertain. Germline CDR1 is LGHNA and CDR2 is YSLEER. This CDR3 comprises 18 residues. Trimming left V 0 bases short and J 0 bases short, with 15 bases between. CDR3 loop: CASSQDLATPSSYNEQFF. CDR3 in DNA: TGCGCCAGCAGCCAAGATCTTGCGACCCCCAGCTCCTACAATGAGCAGTTCTTC.

This clone was found many times. The chain combines TRBV30 with TRBJ1-1, with D possibly being TRBD1 (5 bases). In germline, CDR1 is GTSNPN, CDR2 SVGIG (reference sequence). The CDR3 covers 14 residues. V shed 2 bases and J shed 2 bases, with 12 bases lying between them. Written as DNA, the CDR3 is TGTGCCTGGAGTATCGGACAATTCAACACTGAAGCTTTCTTT. Amino acid sequence: CAWSIGQFNTEAFF.

This clone occurred many times. The V and J genes are TRBV5-1 and TRBJ2-3, with 7 bases that match TRBD2. This CDR3 has 14 amino acids. Germline V lookup: CDR1 SGHRS, CDR2 YFSETQ. The junction had 9 bases not matched to a gene; V was cut back by 7 bases and J by 4 bases. The chain's CDR3 is CASFEAGVPDTQYF. DNA for the CDR3: TGCGCCAGCTTCGAGGCGGGAGTTCCAGATACGCAGTATTTT. Full variable domain (outside the CDR3, taken from reference TRBV5-1 and TRBJ2-3): KAGVTQTPRYLIKTRGQQVTLSCSPISGHRSVSWYQQTPGQGLQFLFEYFSETQRNKGNFPGRFSGRQFSNSRSEMNVSTLELGDSALYLCASFEAGVPDTQYFGPGTRLTVL.

This clone was recorded at least ten times. V usage is TRBV20-1 and J usage is TRBJ2-1; TRBD2 agrees at 8 bases. Germline CDR1 is DFQATT and CDR2 is SNEGSKA (reference sequence). There are 14 residues in the CDR3. V lost 3 bases to trimming and J lost 5 bases; unmatched junction nucleotides: 6. CDR3 sequence: CSASTAGGNNEQFF. The CDR3 bases are TGCAGTGCTAGCACCGCGGGAGGTAACAATGAGCAGTTCTTC.

Many counts were recorded for this clone. The chain carries TRBV5-4 and TRBJ2-1; D perhaps matches TRBD1 (6 bases). The germline V and J ends were trimmed by 5 bases and 0 bases, with 12 bases remaining between them. This CDR3 region has 15 residues. Germline CDR1 and CDR2: SGHNT and YYREEE (reference sequence). For the CDR3, the DNA is TGTGCCAGCAGTTCCCAGGGGAGCTCCTACAATGAGCAGTTCTTC. Protein product: CASSSQGSSYNEQFF.

This clone came up many times. The chain joins TRBV30 to TRBJ1-6; 9 positions match TRBD1. The CDR3 extends over 13 amino acids. Trimming removed 5 bases from V and 10 bases from J; junction bases left unmatched: 6. In germline, CDR1 is GTSNPN, CDR2 SVGIG (reference sequence). CDR3 loop: CAWAGTGPSPLHF. Here the CDR3 DNA reads TGTGCCTGGGCCGGGACAGGGCCATCACCCCTCCACTTT.

This clone was detected a few times. Other DNA sequences in the same sample also yield this CDR3. The rearrangement uses TRBV7-3 and TRBJ2-3; 8 bases match TRBD2. This CDR3 contains 18 residues. Trimming removed 5 bases from V and 2 bases from J; junction bases left unmatched: 15. Looked up from germline, CDR1 is SGHTA and CDR2 is FQGTGA. For the CDR3, the DNA is TGTGCCAGCAGCCCTGGGACTAGTGGGAGGCCTAACACAGATACGCAGTATTTT. Amino acids: CASSPGTSGRPNTDTQYF. Supplemented by reference TRBV7-3 and TRBJ2-3, the full variable domain reads GAGVSQTPSNKVTEKGKYVELRCDPISGHTALYWYRQSLGQGPEFLIYFQGTGAADDSGLPNDRFFAVRPEGSVSTLKIQRTERGDSAVYLCASSPGTSGRPNTDTQYFGPGTRLTVL.

This clone has a count of ten or more. This sample includes further DNA sequences coding for the same CDR3. J is TRBJ2-5 and V is TRBV6-2 or TRBV6-3; 8 bases align to TRBD2. CDR1 and CDR2 (germline): MNHEY, SVGEGT. The ends lost 3 bases at V and 1 base at J; junction bases unmatched: 10. The CDR3 is 17 amino acids. CDR3 DNA: TGTGCCAGCAGTTATTTCAAAGCGGGGGCTACCCAAGAGACCCAGTACTTC. Translated, it gives CASSYFKAGATQETQYF.

This clone came up many times. The V and J genes are TRBV27 and TRBJ1-2; no definite D call. V was clipped by 6 bases and J by 4 bases, with 18 bases between them. Germline V gene sequence: CDR1 MNHEY, CDR2 SMNVEV (reference sequence). CDR3 length equals 15 residues. The CDR3 here is CASSQSSRTLYGYTF. The DNA for the CDR3 is TGTGCCAGCAGCCAATCGTCACGGACTCTCTATGGCTACACCTTC.

This clone has ten or more counts. The chain joins TRBV11-1 to TRBJ2-2; 12 nucleotides line up with TRBD1. Trimming cost V 5 bases and J 6 bases; bases outside gene matches: 7. In germline, CDR1 is SGHAT, CDR2 FQDESV (reference sequence). This CDR3 is 16 amino acids long. The CDR3 spells CASSGRDRGLAGELFF. CDR3 nucleotide sequence: TGTGCCAGCAGCGGGCGGGACAGGGGGCTTGCCGGGGAGCTGTTTTTT. The full variable domain, rest sourced from reference TRBV11-1 and TRBJ2-2, is EAEVAQSPRYKITEKSQAVAFWCDPISGHATLYWYRQILGQGPELLVQFQDESVVDDSQLPKDRFSAERLKGVDSTLKIQPAELGDSAMYLCASSGRDRGLAGELFFGEGSRLTVL.